The 24 T cell receptor beta chains in this list originate from one sample, sequenced in a study of blood T cells in healthy people across ages. With a J-beta primer mix and a sample-barcoded 5' primer, a second PCR ran about 7 to 11 cycles. TCRdb passed the 5' RACE reads through MiXCR, listing each CDR3 protein once. Among some 1.4 million distinct CDR3 sequences listed, 42% were seen once. The sequencing sample was made of blood. These receptors originate from a woman aged 18-29 years in good health.

This sequence joins TRBV20-1 and TRBJ2-1; tentatively, D is TRBD1 (5 bases). The germline gives CDR1 DFQATT, CDR2 SNEGSKA (reference sequence). V dropped 5 bases and J dropped 7 bases, with 18 bases sitting between them. The CDR3 sequence is 14 residues long. Here the CDR3 reads CSAHAQGNWNEQFF. Written as DNA, the CDR3 is TGCAGTGCTCACGCCCAGGGAAATTGGAATGAGCAGTTCTTC.

This clonotype showed up just a few times. V gene TRBV6-1 combines with J gene TRBJ2-7, with 7 bases matching TRBD1. Germline trimming cut 6 bases from V and 0 bases from J; bases unmatched to any gene: 8. The CDR3 length is 15 residues. CDR1 is MNHNS and CDR2 is SASEGT in the germline V gene. The CDR3 DNA reads as TGTGCCAGCAGGATGGACAGGACTCCCTCCTACGAGCAGTACTTC. This codes for CASRMDRTPSYEQYF.

This clonotype was detected ten times or more. This chain connects TRBV10-3 to TRBJ1-1; 7 bases agree with TRBD1. The CDR3 consists of 14 residues. After removal of 6 bases from V and 2 bases from J, the junction contained 6 bases not matched to a gene. Germline V gives CDR1 ENHRY, CDR2 SYGVKD. CDR3 protein: CAISPGQSNTEAFF. The CDR3 nucleotides read TGTGCCATCAGCCCGGGACAGAGTAACACTGAAGCTTTCTTT.

The chain employs TRBV27 and TRBJ1-5; 7 positions match TRBD1. Trimming at V came to 5 bases and at J to 6 bases, leaving 10 bases not matched to a gene. The germline V gene has CDR1 MNHEY and CDR2 SMNVEV (reference sequence). CDR3 length: 15 amino acids. In DNA form, the CDR3 reads TGTGCCAGCAGTCTACAGGGGAACGTCGGTCAGCCCCAGCATTTT. Its translation: CASSLQGNVGQPQHF.

The V call is TRBV20-1, the J call TRBJ2-3; 11 positions agree with TRBD2. CDR1 and CDR2 from the germline V gene are DFQATT and SNEGSKA (reference sequence). The CDR3 totals 18 residues. With 0 bases clipped from V and 4 bases from J, the junction kept 12 bases outside the gene matches. This chain's CDR3 is CSARDTSGRVGVADTQYF. The DNA for the CDR3 is TGCAGTGCTAGAGATACTAGCGGGAGAGTAGGGGTTGCAGATACGCAGTATTTT.

This clonotype appeared a few times. The V call is TRBV6-5, the J call TRBJ1-3; 9 bases are shared with TRBD1. The CDR3 extends over 14 amino acids. Per the germline V gene, CDR1 is MNHEY and CDR2 is SVGAGI. V was pared by 11 bases and J by 4 bases, with 9 bases of the junction left unmatched. The CDR3 DNA sequence: TGTGCCGGGGACAGGGTGCATCCCGGAAACACCATATATTTT. Translating gives CAGDRVHPGNTIYF.

This clonotype has a handful of counts. The chain joins TRBV9 to TRBJ2-7; D is uncertain. V was pared by 4 bases and J by 3 bases, with 8 bases between. Germline V gene sequence: CDR1 SGDLS, CDR2 YYNGEE. There are 12 residues in the CDR3. The CDR3 loop is CASSPRDYEQYF. DNA for the CDR3: TGTGCCAGCAGCCCACGCGACTACGAGCAGTACTTC.

This clonotype was seen more than once but under ten times. The chain employs TRBV5-6 and TRBJ2-1; 11 bases match TRBD2. J gave up 0 bases and V 4 bases, and 3 bases lay outside the gene matches. The CDR3 spans 16 residues. CDR1 is SGHDT, CDR2 YYEEEE, per germline. In DNA, the CDR3 is TGTGCCAGCAGCGCTAGCGGGGGGCCCTCCTACAATGAGCAGTTCTTC. Residues: CASSASGGPSYNEQFF. The complete variable domain, with remaining parts taken from reference TRBV5-6 and TRBJ2-1, reads DAGVTQSPTHLIKTRGQQVTLRCSPKSGHDTVSWYQQALGQGPQFIFQYYEEEERQRGNFPDRFSGHQFPNYSSELNVNALLLGDSALYLCASSASGGPSYNEQFFGPGTRLTVL.

The genes are TRBV28 and TRBJ2-1; 9 nucleotides line up with TRBD2. Germline assignment: CDR1 MDHEN and CDR2 SYDVKM. CDR3 length: 14 residues. V lost 6 bases and J lost 4; bases outside the gene matches: 4. CDR3 coding DNA: TGTGCCAGCAGAAGAGCGGGAGGATACAATGAGCAGTTCTTC. Residues: CASRRAGGYNEQFF.

The chain links TRBV2 to TRBJ1-4; weak D call: TRBD1 (5 bases). Trimming shortened V by 4 bases and J by 7 bases, and 19 bases separated the two germline ends. CDR3 length: 16 amino acids. The germline V gene has CDR1 SNHLY and CDR2 FYNNEI. CDR3 in amino acids: CASSGGDGKRGEKLFF. In DNA form, the CDR3 reads TGTGCCAGCAGTGGGGGCGACGGCAAAAGGGGTGAAAAACTGTTTTTT. Full variable domain (missing parts from reference TRBV2 and TRBJ1-4): EPEVTQTPSHQVTQMGQEVILRCVPISNHLYFYWYRQILGQKVEFLVSFYNNEISEKSEIFDDQFSVERPDGSNFTLKIRSTKLEDSAMYFCASSGGDGKRGEKLFFGSGTQLSVL.

There are a few counts of this clonotype. The rearrangement uses TRBV30 and TRBJ2-3; possibly TRBD1 or TRBD2 for D (5 bases each). With 4 bases removed from V and 2 bases from J, the gap between germline ends came to 13 bases. Germline-derived CDR1 and CDR2 are GTSNPN and SVGIG (reference sequence). The CDR3 has 14 residues. CDR3 region: CAWNQGVNTDTQYF. DNA of the CDR3: TGTGCCTGGAATCAGGGAGTGAACACAGATACGCAGTATTTT.

This chain links TRBV27 with TRBJ1-6; D gene uncertain. The CDR3 contains 13 residues. The V end lost 3 bases, the J end lost 9 bases, and 9 bases lay between the germline ends. Germline V gene sequence: CDR1 MNHEY, CDR2 SMNVEV (reference sequence). This CDR3 reads CASSFNQGSPLHF. CDR3 bases: TGTGCCAGCAGTTTTAATCAAGGTTCACCCCTCCACTTT.

This clonotype was observed a few times. CDR3 in DNA: TGTGCCAGCAGCTGGACAGCTTCATTTAACTCCTACGAGCAGTACTTC. Translating it yields CASSWTASFNSYEQYF. The rearrangement uses TRBV11-2 and TRBJ2-7; possibly TRBD1 for D (6 bases). The CDR3 contains 16 residues. Germline V gene data show CDR1 as SGHAT and CDR2 as FQNNGV. Trimming left V 4 bases short and J 0 bases short, with 16 bases between.

The genes are TRBV5-1 and TRBJ2-1; 7 bases agree with TRBD2. Germline assignment: CDR1 SGHRS and CDR2 YFSETQ. This CDR3 is built from 14 residues. Trimming at V came to 4 bases and at J to 4 bases, leaving 5 bases not matched to a gene. This CDR3 reads CASSDGTTYNEQFF. For the CDR3, the DNA is TGCGCCAGCAGCGACGGGACTACTTACAATGAGCAGTTCTTC.

With respect to this clonotype: The CDR3 end shows no conserved phenylalanine or tryptophan, and so a read error is likely. This chain's CDR3 is CASSFRQTLYEQYI. As DNA, the CDR3 is TGCGCCAGCAGCTTTAGGCAGACCCTCTACGAGCAGTACATC. The V call is TRBV5-1, the J call TRBJ2-7, with D unresolved. The germline V gene has CDR1 SGHRS and CDR2 YFSETQ. V was trimmed by 2 bases and J by 3 bases, leaving 12 bases between them. There are 14 residues in the CDR3.

The V and J genes are TRBV20-1 and TRBJ2-7, with a tentative D call TRBD1 (6 bases). The CDR3 has 14 amino acids. V was pared by 4 bases and J by 6 bases, with 19 bases between. Germline V CDR1 and CDR2: DFQATT, SNEGSKA (reference sequence). The CDR3 spells CSAKARDMQGEQYF. CDR3 DNA sequence: TGCAGTGCTAAGGCCAGGGACATGCAAGGCGAGCAGTACTTC.

This CDR3 reads CATSGEGRNYGYTF. CDR3 coding DNA: TGTGCCACCAGCGGGGAGGGACGAAACTATGGCTACACCTTC. The chain is built from TRBV24-1 and TRBJ1-2; a weak D match, TRBD1 (5 bases). V dropped 7 bases and J dropped 2 bases, with 13 bases sitting between them. CDR3 size: 14 residues. The V gene's germline CDR1 is KGHDR and CDR2 SFDVKD.

The genes are TRBV19 and TRBJ2-3; maybe TRBD1 (5 bases). The CDR3 runs to 14 residues. Germline assignment: CDR1 LNHDA and CDR2 SQIVND (reference sequence). Trimming removed 4 bases at V and 0 bases at J, with 8 bases between. CDR3: CASSNRLSTDTQYF. CDR3 nucleotides: TGTGCCAGTAGTAACAGGTTGAGCACAGATACGCAGTATTTT.

The chain combines TRBV4-1 with TRBJ1-2; D might be TRBD1 (5 bases). CDR1 is MGHRA, CDR2 YSYEKL, per germline. The CDR3 is 14 residues long. Trimming took off 1 base at V and 6 bases at J, with 12 bases between the two ends. For the CDR3, the DNA is TGCGCCAGCAGCCAAGCTAGGGGTAAGGATGGCTACACCTTC. Its translation is CASSQARGKDGYTF.

The V call is TRBV28, the J call TRBJ2-7; D might be TRBD2 (7 bases). Germline CDR1 reads MDHEN; CDR2 reads SYDVKM. Deletions cut 10 bases from V and 2 bases from J, with 15 bases between. CDR3 length: 13 amino acids. The CDR3 DNA sequence: TGTGCCACCAACTGGGGGGGCGCCTACGAGCAGTACTTC. It translates to CATNWGGAYEQYF.

This clonotype was counted a few times. V gene TRBV11-2 combines with J gene TRBJ2-2, with TRBD2 as a possible D gene (5 bases). Germline CDR1 and CDR2: SGHAT and FQNNGV. V gave up 5 bases and J gave up 3 bases, with 13 bases separating them. The CDR3 sequence is 15 residues long. CDR3 in amino acids: CASSPRTSYTGELFF. The CDR3 DNA reads as TGTGCCAGCAGCCCCCGGACTTCCTACACCGGGGAGCTGTTTTTT.

This rearrangement joins TRBV2 to TRBJ1-2; 8 bases line up with TRBD1. The length of the CDR3 is 15 residues. Germline lookup yields CDR1 SNHLY and CDR2 FYNNEI. The V and J ends lost 6 bases and 4 bases, in that order; junction bases with no gene match: 10. CDR3 in amino acids: CASSPEQGGTYGYTF. For the CDR3, the DNA is TGTGCCAGCAGCCCAGAACAGGGGGGAACCTATGGCTACACCTTC.

This clonotype was observed a handful of times. The V and J genes are TRBV7-2 and TRBJ2-7; possible D gene TRBD2, 6 bases. V gave up 5 bases and J gave up 5 bases, with 16 bases separating them. Germline V gene data show CDR1 as SGHTA and CDR2 as FQGNSA. The CDR3 consists of 14 residues. The CDR3 sequence: CASSQGLRIHEQYF. The CDR3 nucleotides are TGTGCCAGCAGCCAGGGACTTAGGATCCACGAGCAGTACTTC.

This clonotype was detected a few times. The chain combines TRBV7-9 with TRBJ2-3; D is undetermined. CDR3 length: 14 amino acids. Germline V gene sequence: CDR1 SEHNR, CDR2 FQNEAQ (reference sequence). V lost 2 bases and J lost 6, with 12 bases in between. CDR3 region: CASSLPIPSDTQYF. The CDR3 coding sequence is TGTGCCAGCAGCTTACCCATCCCCTCGGATACGCAGTATTTT.